The 13 T cell receptor beta chains in this list originate from one sample, sequenced in a study of T cell repertoires in cytomegalovirus infection. From the reads, TCRdb called clonotypes with MiXCR, one entry per CDR3 protein. There are hundreds of thousands of distinct CDR3 sequences in the sample; approximately 29% occur only once, and 12% lies in the top ten. For these receptors, no antigen is known. Sequenced here: cultured CD8+ T cells from PBMCs, sampled from culture after CMV antigen stimulation. These receptors came from a human donor in good health (CMV status not recorded). Some clones in this sample may be carry-over from other donors' samples.

The chain recombines TRBV27 with TRBJ2-1, with 10 bases matching TRBD2. CDR1 and CDR2 from the germline V gene are MNHEY and SMNVEV (reference sequence). This CDR3 spans 15 amino acids. V lost 8 bases to trimming and J lost 4 bases; unmatched junction nucleotides: 8. The CDR3 is CASRDSSGGYNEQFF. For the CDR3, the DNA is TGTGCCAGCCGCGACTCTAGCGGGGGTTACAATGAGCAGTTCTTC.

The J gene is TRBJ1-1, the V gene TRBV20-1, with D tentatively TRBD1 (6 bases). This CDR3 has 13 residues. Germline CDR1 and CDR2: DFQATT and SNEGSKA (reference sequence). The V end was cut by 2 bases, the J end by 7 bases, with 14 bases between. In DNA form, the CDR3 reads TGCAGTGCTAGAAGATCGGGACACGTTGAAGCTTTCTTT. It is translated as CSARRSGHVEAFF.

This clonotype appeared a few times. This chain connects TRBV5-1 to TRBJ2-1; D is unclear. The CDR3 has 13 amino acids. The germline V gene encodes CDR1 SGHRS and CDR2 YFSETQ. V shed 1 base and J shed 2 bases, with 4 bases lying between them. The CDR3: CASSLITYNEQFF. The CDR3 DNA follows: TGCGCCAGCAGCTTGATAACCTACAATGAGCAGTTCTTC.

The table lists this clonotype with a few counts. This chain uses TRBV7-9 with TRBJ2-3; perhaps D is TRBD1 or TRBD2 (6 bases each). Trimming took off 0 bases at V and 5 bases at J, with 12 bases between the two ends. CDR1 is SEHNR and CDR2 is FQNEAQ in the germline V gene (reference sequence). This CDR3 spans 15 amino acids. CDR3 DNA: TGTGCCAGCAGCTTAGCGGGGGGCCGGGAAGATACGCAGTATTTT. It specifies CASSLAGGREDTQYF.

This clonotype was counted between two and nine times. The J gene is TRBJ2-7, the V gene TRBV19, with TRBD1 matching over 7 bases. Germline loops: CDR1 LNHDA, CDR2 SQIVND (reference sequence). Trimming cost V 6 bases and J 7 bases; bases outside gene matches: 9. There are 13 residues in the CDR3. DNA for the CDR3: TGTGCCAGTAGGGAGACAGGGTTGGGGGAGCAGTACTTC. Translating gives CASRETGLGEQYF.

The chain carries TRBV7-9 and TRBJ2-1, with a weak D call TRBD2 (7 bases). V was shortened by 5 bases and J by 4 bases, with 33 bases between the two germline ends. Looked up from germline, CDR1 is SEHNR and CDR2 is FQNEAQ (reference sequence). The CDR3 totals 21 residues. As DNA, the CDR3 is TGTGCCAGCAGCGGGGGGGACACTGTGGACTACGGATGGGGCCGGTACAATGAGCAGTTCTTC. Protein: CASSGGDTVDYGWGRYNEQFF.

The V gene is TRBV6-6, the J gene TRBJ1-1, with D possibly matching TRBD1 (5 bases). Per the germline V gene, CDR1 is MNHNY and CDR2 is SVGAGI (reference sequence). V dropped 0 bases and J dropped 1 base, with 12 bases sitting between them. This CDR3 contains 16 residues. CDR3 nucleotide sequence: TGTGCCAGCAGTTACTCCCGTCCTGGGGGGAACACTGAAGCTTTCTTT. This codes for CASSYSRPGGNTEAFF.

There are a few counts of this clonotype. This chain links TRBV12-3 or TRBV12-4 with TRBJ1-2, with D possibly TRBD1 on 5 matching bases. V was clipped by 1 base and J by 4 bases, with 13 bases between them. CDR3 size: 15 residues. CDR3 residues: CASSLGRPTVYGYTF. DNA for the CDR3: TGTGCCAGCAGTTTAGGCCGACCGACAGTCTATGGCTACACCTTC.

The chain couples TRBV24-1 to TRBJ2-1; D is ambiguous. Trimming stripped 6 bases from V and 8 bases from J, with 10 bases between. Germline CDR1 KGHDR, CDR2 SFDVKD. The CDR3 extends over 12 amino acids. For the CDR3, the DNA is TGTGCCACCAGTTCCGGGTCGTATGAGCAGTTCTTC. Protein sequence: CATSSGSYEQFF.

The genes are TRBV4-1 and TRBJ1-6; 9 bases are shared with TRBD1. The CDR3 runs 16 residues. Germline-derived CDR1 and CDR2 are MGHRA and YSYEKL. Trimming cost V 0 bases and J 7 bases; bases outside gene matches: 4. In nucleotides, the CDR3 is TGCGCCAGCAGCCAAGAATTTGGACAGGGGAATTCACCCCTCCACTTT. Amino acids: CASSQEFGQGNSPLHF.

This chain uses TRBV25-1 with TRBJ2-2, with no clear D. The CDR3 totals 13 residues. The germline V and J ends were trimmed by 3 bases and 8 bases, with 10 bases remaining between them. Germline V CDR1 and CDR2: MGHDK, SYGVNS. The CDR3 DNA sequence: TGTGCCAGCAGTGAGACGGTGGGGGGGGAGCTGTTTTTT. This sequence encodes CASSETVGGELFF.

The CDR3 DNA sequence: TGTGCCAGCAGCCTTAAGATAGACGATGAGCAGTTCTTC. As protein: CASSLKIDDEQFF. V gene TRBV4-2 combines with J gene TRBJ2-1; unclear D gene. V was clipped by 4 bases and J by 8 bases, with 12 bases between them. The germline V gene has CDR1 LGHNA and CDR2 YNFKEQ. The CDR3 covers 13 residues.

The chain couples TRBV19 to TRBJ2-4; either TRBD1 or TRBD2 may fit D (7 bases each). This CDR3 spans 20 amino acids. In germline, CDR1 is LNHDA, CDR2 SQIVND (reference sequence). Between the trimmed V and J ends, which lost 8 bases and 1 base, there was a span of 30 bases. The CDR3 protein is CASGYSRGGFIQTAKNIQYF. The CDR3 region has the DNA TGTGCCAGTGGATACTCCAGGGGGGGCTTTATCCAGACGGCCAAAAACATTCAGTACTTC.